This entry is about one TCR beta chain. The data were taken from a study of shared clonotypes between healthy human individuals. This CDR3 has 17 residues. The germline CDR1 and CDR2 sequences are LGHNA and YNFKEQ. Germline trimming cut 3 bases from V and 1 base from J; bases unmatched to any gene: 7. The table came from immunoSEQ multiplex PCR; TCRdb's copy has only in-frame clones and leaves some out. The sample yields about 990,000 clones, about 80% seen once. The chain combines TRBV4-2 with TRBJ2-3; 10 bases line up with TRBD2. Material for sequencing was memory CD4+ T cells from PBMCs. Subset meaning: CD45RA-negative fraction. The TCR was taken from a man aged 18 to 35 in good health. Some clones in this sample may be carry-over from other donors' samples. In nucleotides, the CDR3 is TGTGCCAGCAGCCAGGGTTCTAGCGGGGGACGCACAGATACGCAGTATTTT. This translates into CASSQGSSGGRTDTQYF.